This is a list of T cell receptor beta chains from one sample in a study of cytomegalovirus exposure and HLA in healthy donors. Clones were read by immunoSEQ multiplex PCR, and TCRdb kept only the in-frame ones, dropping some. The sample lists a few hundred thousand clones, roughly 80% seen once, with roughly 0.31% in the top ten. Sequenced sample: PBMCs. The receptor set was obtained from a girl aged 2 to 10 in good health and CMV-seronegative. Both conserved end residues are part of each CDR3. Each record gives: V gene, D gene, J gene, CDR3 length, clone size, CDR3 protein, CDR3 DNA. A D gene is named only where the DNA matches it firmly. The listing skips clone size in some rows; elsewhere it reads once, few, many or a size class.

>TRBV28|TRBD1|TRBJ2-7|15|.
CASSLFGTETYEQYF
TGTGCCAGCAGTTTATTCGGGACAGAAACCTACGAGCAGTACTTC
>TRBV13|.|TRBJ2-7|12|once
CASSSTVYEQYF
TGTGCCAGCAGCTCAACAGTTTACGAGCAGTACTTC
>TRBV2|TRBD2|TRBJ2-5|17|.
CASSEYEGLAGLETQYF
TGTGCCAGCAGTGAATATGAGGGACTAGCGGGACTGGAGACCCAGTACTTC
>TRBV19|.|TRBJ1-1|13|.
CASSGHLNTEAFF
TGTGCCAGTTCCGGACACTTGAACACTGAAGCTTTCTTT
>TRBV18|.|TRBJ1-1|14|few
CASSPILEATEAFF
TGTGCCAGCTCACCCATTTTGGAGGCCACTGAAGCTTTCTTT
>TRBV7-2|.|TRBJ1-2|18|.
CASSLDLGRQWANYGYTF
TGTGCCAGCAGCTTAGATTTAGGGCGACAGTGGGCTAACTATGGCTACACCTTC
>TRBV7-3|.|TRBJ1-1|14|.
CASSLRAGNTEAFF
TGTGCCAGCAGCTTAAGGGCGGGGAACACTGAAGCTTTCTTT
>TRBV4-1|TRBD2|TRBJ2-3|16|.
CASSQKPGLAADTQYF
TGCGCCAGCAGCCAAAAGCCGGGACTAGCGGCAGATACGCAGTATTTT
>TRBV27|.|TRBJ1-5|17|.
CASSPFLSRGGNQPQHF
TGTGCCAGCTCCCCCTTTCTCTCGCGGGGGGGCAATCAGCCCCAGCATTTT
>TRBV7-2|.|TRBJ1-4|16|.
CASSFQGSTTNEKLFF
TGTGCCAGCAGCTTTCAGGGGAGCACAACTAATGAAAAACTGTTTTTT
>TRBV7-2|.|TRBJ1-6|14|.
CASSLGYGNSPLHF
TGTGCCAGCAGCTTGGGCTACGGTAATTCACCCCTCCACTTT
>TRBV30|TRBD2|TRBJ2-7|15|.
CAWSPRLAGIYEQYF
TGTGCCTGGAGTCCCCGACTAGCGGGGATCTACGAGCAGTACTTC
>TRBV10-3|.|TRBJ2-1|13|.
CASKEQLYNEQFF
TGTGCCTCGAAGGAGCAGCTTTACAATGAGCAGTTCTTC
>TRBV5-1|TRBD2|TRBJ2-1|16|.
CASSLSPLAGGGEQFF
TGCGCCAGCAGCTTGAGCCCTCTAGCGGGAGGAGGCGAGCAGTTCTTC